The 3 T cell receptor beta chains below were found in one sample sequenced in a study of T cell responses to AZD1222 COVID-19 vaccine. Sequencing used immunoSEQ multiplex PCR; TCRdb keeps in-frame clones, though not all of them. Here the sample spans 160,000 or so clones, 88% being singletons. Sequenced here: peripheral blood, sampled on day 0 of AZD1222 vaccination. These receptors were taken from an adult in good health.

The chain links TRBV15 to TRBJ1-1; D is uncertain. CDR1 and CDR2 (germline): LNHNV, YYDKDF (reference sequence). CDR3 length: 16 residues. V was pared by 0 bases and J by 4 bases, with 15 bases between. CDR3 amino acids: CATSREGALGFTEAFF. The CDR3 nucleotides read TGTGCCACCAGCAGAGAAGGCGCCTTGGGATTCACTGAAGCTTTCTTT.

This clone appeared a few times. CDR3 in amino acids: CASSTRSWDTEAFF. Written as DNA, the CDR3 is TGTGCCAGTAGTACCCGGTCTTGGGACACTGAAGCTTTCTTT. V usage is TRBV19 and J usage is TRBJ1-1, with D hard to call. Germline V CDR1 and CDR2: LNHDA, SQIVND (reference sequence). This CDR3 contains 14 residues. The V and J ends lost 4 bases and 3 bases respectively, with 12 bases between them.

This chain links TRBV28 with TRBJ1-2; TRBD1 might be the D (6 bases). Deletions cut 5 bases from V and 4 bases from J, with 23 bases between. This CDR3 spans 17 amino acids. CDR1 and CDR2 (germline): MDHEN, SYDVKM. Here the CDR3 DNA reads TGTGCCAGCAGTCCCCTTAGGGGGAGGGCGGCACTCTATGGCTACACCTTC. It yields the protein CASSPLRGRAALYGYTF.